The entry that follows covers one T cell receptor beta chain sequence. These data originate in a study of blood T cells in healthy people across ages. Primed by a sample-barcoded 5' primer and a J-beta primer mix, a second PCR proceeded for roughly 6 to 12 cycles. TCRdb analysed the 5' RACE reads with MiXCR anew, one entry per CDR3 protein. Among fewer than 800,000 distinct CDR3 sequences listed, around 25% were seen once. The CDR3 has 14 residues. Trimming removed 4 bases from V and 4 bases from J, with 14 bases in between. Per germline, CDR1 SGHDT and CDR2 YYEEEE. The same sample was also used in a study of T cells of mothers and their children.

The TCR sequence derives from a boy between 10 and 17 years old in good health. The V call is TRBV5-6, the J call TRBJ2-5; D assignment may be TRBD1 or TRBD2 (5 bases each). Sequencing was performed on blood. The CDR3 DNA is TGTGCCAGCAGCAGGCCGGTGGGACGAGAGACCCAGTACTTC. Translated, it gives CASSRPVGRETQYF. The whole variable domain, filled in from reference TRBV5-6 and TRBJ2-5, reads DAGVTQSPTHLIKTRGQQVTLRCSPKSGHDTVSWYQQALGQGPQFIFQYYEEEERQRGNFPDRFSGHQFPNYSSELNVNALLLGDSALYLCASSRPVGRETQYFGPGTRLLVL.